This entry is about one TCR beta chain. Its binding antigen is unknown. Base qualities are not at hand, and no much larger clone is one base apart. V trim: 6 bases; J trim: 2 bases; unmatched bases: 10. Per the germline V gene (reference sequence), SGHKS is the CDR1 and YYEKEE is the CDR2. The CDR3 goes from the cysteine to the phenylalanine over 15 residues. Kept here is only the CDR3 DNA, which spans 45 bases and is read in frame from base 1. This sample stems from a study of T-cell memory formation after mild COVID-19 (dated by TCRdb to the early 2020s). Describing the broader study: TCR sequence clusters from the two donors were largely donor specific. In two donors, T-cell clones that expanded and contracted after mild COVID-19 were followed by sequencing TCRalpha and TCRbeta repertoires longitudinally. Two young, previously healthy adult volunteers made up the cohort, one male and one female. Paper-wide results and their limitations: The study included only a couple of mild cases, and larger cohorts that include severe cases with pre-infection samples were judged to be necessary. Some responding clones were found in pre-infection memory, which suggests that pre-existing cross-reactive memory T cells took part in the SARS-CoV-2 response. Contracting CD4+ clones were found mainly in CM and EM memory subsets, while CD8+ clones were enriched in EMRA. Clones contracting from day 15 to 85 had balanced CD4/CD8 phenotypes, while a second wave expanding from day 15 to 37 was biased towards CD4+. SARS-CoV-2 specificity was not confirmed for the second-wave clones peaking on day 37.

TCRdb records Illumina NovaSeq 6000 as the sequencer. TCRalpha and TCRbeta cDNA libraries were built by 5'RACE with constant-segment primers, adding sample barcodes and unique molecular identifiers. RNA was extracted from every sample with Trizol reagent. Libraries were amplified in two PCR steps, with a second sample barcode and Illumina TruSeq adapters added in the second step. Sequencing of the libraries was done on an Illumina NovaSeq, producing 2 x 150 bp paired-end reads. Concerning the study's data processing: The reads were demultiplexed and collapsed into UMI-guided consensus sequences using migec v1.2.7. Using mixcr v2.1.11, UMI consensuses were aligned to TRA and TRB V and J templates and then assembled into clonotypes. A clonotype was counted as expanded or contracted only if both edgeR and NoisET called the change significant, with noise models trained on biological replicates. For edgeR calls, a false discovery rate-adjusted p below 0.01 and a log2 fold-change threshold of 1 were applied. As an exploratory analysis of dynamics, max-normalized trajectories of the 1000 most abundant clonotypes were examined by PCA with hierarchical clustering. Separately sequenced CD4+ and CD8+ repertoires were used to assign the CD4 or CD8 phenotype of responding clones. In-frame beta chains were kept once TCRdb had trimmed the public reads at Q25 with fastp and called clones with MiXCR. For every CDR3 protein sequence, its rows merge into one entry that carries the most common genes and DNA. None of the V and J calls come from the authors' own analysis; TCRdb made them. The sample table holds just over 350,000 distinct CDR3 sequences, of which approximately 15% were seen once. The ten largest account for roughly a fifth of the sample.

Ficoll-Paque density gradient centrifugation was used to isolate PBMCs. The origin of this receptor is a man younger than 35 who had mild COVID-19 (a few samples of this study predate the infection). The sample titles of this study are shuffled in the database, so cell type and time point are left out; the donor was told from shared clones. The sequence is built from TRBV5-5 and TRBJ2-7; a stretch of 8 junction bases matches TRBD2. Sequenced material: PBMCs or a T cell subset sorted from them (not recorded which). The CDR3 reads CASKGQRGRTYEQYF. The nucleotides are TGTGCCAGCAAGGGCCAGCGGGGGCGAACCTACGAGCAGTACTTC.